These 18 T cell receptor beta chains were all obtained from the same sample, sequenced in a study of beta chain features in type 1 diabetes. No antigens are known for them. Whole-study results and caveats: The study found moderately but significantly shorter TCRB CDR3s in all four CD4+ subsets of Type 1 diabetes patients.

Expressed TCRB transcripts were sequenced because the isolated RNA had all been reverse transcribed beforehand. The method was immunoSEQ multiplex PCR; TCRdb's version includes in-frame clones alone and lacks a portion of them. The table shows some 700,000 clones, with over 10% occurring only once. The sequenced material came from naive CD4+ T cells from blood. Receptor source: a man between 18 and 29 years old with type 1 diabetes.

In this sample, this clone turned up once. This chain links TRBV7-6 with TRBJ2-6, with 11 bases identical to TRBD1. V gave up 5 bases and J gave up 0 bases; unmatched junction bases: 6. The CDR3 runs 18 residues. CDR1 and CDR2 (germline): SGHVS, FNYEAQ. CDR3 residues: CASSPGTGGTSGANVLTF. The CDR3 DNA reads TGTGCCAGCAGCCCCGGGACAGGGGGTACCTCTGGGGCCAACGTCCTGACTTTC.

This clone has only a few counts. The CDR3 loop reads CAGQGALDGELFF. CDR3 nucleotides: TGTGCCGGACAGGGGGCGCTTGACGGGGAGCTGTTTTTT. The V gene is TRBV30, the J gene TRBJ2-2, with 11 bases identical to TRBD1. Germline V gene lookup returns CDR1 GTSNPN and CDR2 SVGIG (reference sequence). The CDR3 has 13 amino acids. Trimming cost V 8 bases and J 7 bases; bases outside gene matches: 6.

About this clone: Sequence at one end of the junction differs from germline and may be a read error. Here the CDR3 reads CASSPQGSHNQPQHF. The CDR3 coding sequence is TGTGCCAGCTCCCCACAGGGCTCCCACAATCAGCCCCAGCATTTT. This sequence joins TRBV18 and TRBJ1-5; tentative D call: TRBD1 (6 bases). CDR1 and CDR2 (germline): KGHSH, LQKENI. This CDR3 comprises 15 residues.

The chain combines TRBV6-4 with TRBJ2-1, with 10 bases matching TRBD2. V shed 6 bases, J shed 6 bases, and the junction held 8 bases outside the gene matches. CDR1 and CDR2 from the germline V gene are MRHNA and SNTAGT. The CDR3 consists of 15 residues. CDR3 sequence reads: CASSVLAGNTNEQFF. CDR3 DNA sequence: TGTGCCAGCAGCGTACTAGCGGGGAATACCAATGAGCAGTTCTTC.

This chain connects TRBV5-4 to TRBJ2-5; D unresolved. The CDR3 loop spans 13 amino acids. Germline values: CDR1 SGHNT, CDR2 YYREEE (reference sequence). Trimming removed 2 bases from V and 3 bases from J, with 8 bases in between. The CDR3 DNA is TGTGCCAGCAGCTTAGACGGAGAAGAGACCCAGTACTTC. The encoded protein is CASSLDGEETQYF. Full variable domain (rest looked up from reference TRBV5-4 and TRBJ2-5): ETGVTQSPTHLIKTRGQQVTLRCSSQSGHNTVSWYQQALGQGPQFIFQYYREEENGRGNFPPRFSGLQFPNYSSELNVNALELDDSALYLCASSLDGEETQYFGPGTRLLVL.

There are a few counts of this clone. This chain joins TRBV30 and TRBJ1-1; no reliable D call. The CDR3 spans 13 residues. CDR1 is GTSNPN, CDR2 SVGIG, per germline (reference sequence). V dropped 0 bases and J dropped 7 bases, with 12 bases sitting between them. In DNA form, the CDR3 reads TGTGCCTGGAGTGTACTGGGCGGCCTTGAAGCTTTCTTT. This translates into CAWSVLGGLEAFF.

This clone was seen a few times. The chain uses TRBV6-1 and TRBJ2-7, with TRBD1 as a possible D gene (6 bases). Germline CDR1 and CDR2: MNHNS and SASEGT. V was shortened by 0 bases and J by 4 bases, with 19 bases between the two germline ends. CDR3 length: 17 amino acids. CDR3 bases: TGTGCCAGCAGTGAAGCTCCAACCGGGACACCGTTATACGAGCAGTACTTC. Residues: CASSEAPTGTPLYEQYF.

The chain uses TRBV5-1 and TRBJ1-2; a weak D match, TRBD1 (6 bases). Trimming took off 1 base at V and 3 bases at J, with 10 bases between the two ends. Germline loops: CDR1 SGHRS, CDR2 YFSETQ. This CDR3 comprises 14 residues. Here the CDR3 reads CASSLSGGYYGYTF. As DNA, the CDR3 is TGCGCCAGCAGCTTGTCTGGGGGCTACTATGGCTACACCTTC. The full variable domain, with the rest looked up from reference TRBV5-1 and TRBJ1-2, is KAGVTQTPRYLIKTRGQQVTLSCSPISGHRSVSWYQQTPGQGLQFLFEYFSETQRNKGNFPGRFSGRQFSNSRSEMNVSTLELGDSALYLCASSLSGGYYGYTFGSGTRLTVV.

The chain uses TRBV27 and TRBJ1-2, with 7 positions matching TRBD1. Germline CDR1 is MNHEY and CDR2 is SMNVEV (reference sequence). V shed 7 bases and J 4 bases; nucleotides not matched to a gene: 9. The CDR3 consists of 14 residues. The CDR3 nucleotides are TGTGCCAGCACCAGGACAGGCGGGAGCTATGGCTACACCTTC. Amino acids: CASTRTGGSYGYTF.

This sequence joins TRBV29-1 and TRBJ2-3, with a possible D match to TRBD1 (7 bases). This CDR3 comprises 14 residues. V lost 4 bases and J lost 2, with 13 bases in between. Germline-derived CDR1 and CDR2 are SQVTM and ANQGSEA. Here the CDR3 reads CSVAAGQFTDTQYF. CDR3 bases: TGCAGCGTTGCCGCGGGACAGTTCACAGATACGCAGTATTTT.

For the CDR3, the DNA is TGTGCCAGCGCGGGACTAGCGGAGACCCAGTACTTC. Protein: CASAGLAETQYF. This chain links TRBV2 with TRBJ2-5; TRBD2 matches 10 bases. CDR3 length equals 12 residues. V trimming: 8 bases; J trimming: 5 bases; junction bases outside the gene matches: 2. Germline-derived CDR1 and CDR2 are SNHLY and FYNNEI.

Only a few counts were recorded for this clone. The chain links TRBV11-2 to TRBJ1-2; D might be TRBD1 (5 bases). Germline values: CDR1 SGHAT, CDR2 FQNNGV. Trimming cost V 0 bases and J 3 bases, with 8 bases left between them. This CDR3 spans 14 amino acids. CDR3 residues: CASSLETAYYGYTF. CDR3 coding DNA: TGTGCCAGCAGCTTAGAGACAGCCTACTATGGCTACACCTTC.

This rearrangement joins TRBV5-4 to TRBJ2-7; perhaps TRBD2 as D (6 bases). Germline-derived CDR1 and CDR2 are SGHNT and YYREEE (reference sequence). The CDR3 has 14 amino acids. Trimming pared 4 bases from V and 0 bases from J, leaving 11 bases between. Here the CDR3 reads CASSPTGDSYEQYF. Here the CDR3 DNA reads TGTGCCAGCAGCCCCACGGGGGACTCCTACGAGCAGTACTTC. Full variable domain (outside the CDR3, taken from reference TRBV5-4 and TRBJ2-7): ETGVTQSPTHLIKTRGQQVTLRCSSQSGHNTVSWYQQALGQGPQFIFQYYREEENGRGNFPPRFSGLQFPNYSSELNVNALELDDSALYLCASSPTGDSYEQYFGPGTRLTVT.

The V and J genes are TRBV15 and TRBJ1-3, with 7 bases that match TRBD1. This CDR3 contains 17 residues. The V segment lost 3 bases and the J segment 0 bases; nucleotides outside the gene matches: 8. CDR1 is LNHNV and CDR2 is YYDKDF in the germline V gene (reference sequence). The CDR3 DNA follows: TGTGCCACCAGCAGTTGGAGGGACAGCATCTCTGGAAACACCATATATTTT. Protein sequence: CATSSWRDSISGNTIYF.

This clone was picked up a small number of times. The J gene is TRBJ1-2, the V gene TRBV19; 7 bases match TRBD1. Germline V CDR1 and CDR2: LNHDA, SQIVND (reference sequence). This CDR3 has 12 amino acids. J was trimmed by 8 bases and V by 3 bases; bases with no gene match: 3. The CDR3 DNA reads TGTGCCAGTAGTATTAAAGGGGGCGGCTACACCTTC. Its protein is CASSIKGGGYTF.

The V and J genes are TRBV28 and TRBJ1-6, with 11 bases identical to TRBD1. This CDR3 region has 18 residues. Germline V gene data show CDR1 as MDHEN and CDR2 as SYDVKM. The trim removed 3 bases at V and 8 bases at J, leaving 12 bases unmatched. CDR3 protein: CASSFYGQGAIVDSPLHF. CDR3 nucleotide sequence: TGTGCCAGCAGTTTTTATGGACAGGGGGCAATTGTGGATTCACCCCTCCACTTT.

The rearrangement links TRBV9 to TRBJ1-4; D is undetermined. V was clipped by 4 bases and J by 8 bases, with 15 bases between them. Germline CDR1 is SGDLS and CDR2 is YYNGEE. This CDR3 spans 14 amino acids. The CDR3 DNA reads as TGTGCCAGCAGCCCCCTTTTCGAAGGGGAAAAACTGTTTTTT. Its protein product is CASSPLFEGEKLFF. The complete variable domain, with remaining parts taken from reference TRBV9 and TRBJ1-4, reads DSGVTQTPKHLITATGQRVTLRCSPRSGDLSVYWYQQSLDQGLQFLIQYYNGEERAKGNILERFSAQQFPDLHSELNLSSLELGDSALYFCASSPLFEGEKLFFGSGTQLSVL.

This clone occurred a few times. V is TRBV7-8 and J is TRBJ2-3, with unresolved D. The CDR3 is 16 amino acids. V lost 5 bases, J lost 6 bases, and 21 bases lay in between. The germline CDR1 and CDR2 sequences are SGHVS and FQNEAQ. The CDR3: CASSPTWIQNKDTQYF. CDR3 in DNA: TGTGCCAGCAGCCCGACCTGGATACAGAATAAGGATACGCAGTATTTT.